The 30 T cell receptor beta chains below come from one sample, sequenced in a study of T cell responses to AZD1222 COVID-19 vaccine. Libraries were prepared by immunoSEQ multiplex PCR; TCRdb keeps only in-frame clonotypes and omits some of them. Seen here are 95,000 to 150,000 clones, 84% observed once, and the top ten hold about 27%. The material was peripheral blood, obtained 28 days after the second AZD1222 dose. Source of these receptors: an adult who received the AZD1222 COVID-19 vaccine.

This sequence joins TRBV7-6 and TRBJ1-5; 7 positions match TRBD1. Germline V gene sequence: CDR1 SGHVS, CDR2 FNYEAQ. There are 15 residues in the CDR3. The J segment lost 6 bases and the V segment lost 6 bases, leaving 11 bases of the junction unmatched. CDR3 coding DNA: TGTGCCAGCAGTCCTTCAACAGGGGATCTTCAGCCCCAGCATTTT. It codes for CASSPSTGDLQPQHF.

V usage is TRBV11-2 and J usage is TRBJ1-4; maybe TRBD1 (6 bases). Trimming stripped 5 bases from V and 5 bases from J, with 18 bases between. This CDR3 spans 16 amino acids. Germline values: CDR1 SGHAT, CDR2 FQNNGV. CDR3 sequence reads: CASSHLQGQPNEKLFF. The CDR3 DNA sequence: TGTGCCAGCAGCCACTTACAGGGTCAACCCAATGAAAAACTGTTTTTT.

This chain joins TRBV28 and TRBJ1-3; D is possibly TRBD1 (6 bases). This CDR3 has 15 residues. V lost 4 bases, J lost 2 bases, and 12 bases lay in between. Germline V CDR1 and CDR2: MDHEN, SYDVKM. The CDR3 coding sequence is TGTGCCAGCAGTTCAATAGGGGGAACTGGAAACACCATATATTTT. As protein: CASSSIGGTGNTIYF.

The chain joins TRBV30 to TRBJ1-4, with D possibly TRBD1 on 5 matching bases. Germline CDR1 GTSNPN, CDR2 SVGIG (reference sequence). The CDR3 runs to 12 residues. Trimming removed 3 bases at V and 8 bases at J, with 10 bases between. Written as DNA, the CDR3 is TGTGCCTGGAGAAGGGGAGGGGAAAAACTGTTTTTT. This codes for CAWRRGGEKLFF.

The V call is TRBV5-4, the J call TRBJ1-2; D gene uncertain. Germline loops: CDR1 SGHNT, CDR2 YYREEE (reference sequence). The CDR3 consists of 13 residues. With 0 bases removed from V and 6 bases from J, the gap between germline ends came to 9 bases. The CDR3 coding sequence is TGTGCCAGCAGCTTGGCCCACCCGAATGGCTACACCTTC. It is translated as CASSLAHPNGYTF. Full variable domain (missing parts from reference TRBV5-4 and TRBJ1-2): ETGVTQSPTHLIKTRGQQVTLRCSSQSGHNTVSWYQQALGQGPQFIFQYYREEENGRGNFPPRFSGLQFPNYSSELNVNALELDDSALYLCASSLAHPNGYTFGSGTRLTVV.

This sequence joins TRBV11-3 and TRBJ2-2; TRBD2 matches 8 bases. Germline values: CDR1 SGHNT, CDR2 YENEEA. This CDR3 spans 17 amino acids. V shed 0 bases and J 2 bases; nucleotides not matched to a gene: 5. The CDR3 spells CASSLDGGAGNTGELFF. In nucleotides, the CDR3 is TGTGCCAGCAGCTTAGACGGGGGGGCCGGAAACACCGGGGAGCTGTTTTTT.

The J gene is TRBJ2-3, the V gene TRBV7-2; 7 bases are a match to TRBD2. V was clipped by 1 base and J by 1 base; unmatched bases: 5. CDR1 and CDR2 (germline): SGHTA, FQGNSA. The CDR3 totals 16 residues. Here the CDR3 DNA reads TGTGCCAGCAGCTTAGGTGCGGCGGGGGGCACAGATACGCAGTATTTT. Translated, it gives CASSLGAAGGTDTQYF.

The rearrangement joins TRBV5-1 to TRBJ2-5; D call uncertain. The CDR3 totals 11 residues. V lost 4 bases to trimming and J lost 1 base, with 2 bases between them. Germline CDR1 reads SGHRS; CDR2 reads YFSETQ. This CDR3 is CASSLQETQYF. The CDR3 DNA follows: TGCGCCAGCAGCCTCCAAGAGACCCAGTACTTC.

This chain uses TRBV6-5 with TRBJ2-5, with D perhaps TRBD1 (5 bases). The CDR3 contains 13 residues. V lost 6 bases, J lost 2 bases, and 10 bases lay in between. Germline V gene sequence: CDR1 MNHEY, CDR2 SVGAGI. In DNA, the CDR3 is TGTGCCAGCAGCAAGCGACAGCAAGAGACCCAGTACTTC. The encoded protein is CASSKRQQETQYF.

The chain carries TRBV7-2 and TRBJ1-5, with unresolved D. Between the trimmed V and J ends, which lost 1 base and 0 bases, there was a span of 16 bases. The length of the CDR3 is 18 residues. Germline values: CDR1 SGHTA, CDR2 FQGNSA. The CDR3 sequence is CASSLVPAVRDSNQPQHF. CDR3 bases: TGTGCCAGCAGCTTAGTCCCCGCGGTGCGGGATAGCAATCAGCCCCAGCATTTT.

This chain uses TRBV20-1 with TRBJ2-4; D unclear. V was trimmed by 4 bases and J by 4 bases, leaving 5 bases between them. The CDR3 loop spans 11 amino acids. Germline assignment: CDR1 DFQATT and CDR2 SNEGSKA (reference sequence). The CDR3 DNA reads as TGCAGTGCTACGACAAAAAACATTCAGTACTTC. It codes for CSATTKNIQYF.

The chain joins TRBV5-1 to TRBJ2-3; D unclear. This CDR3 contains 13 residues. The ends were cut back, 0 bases at V and 6 bases at J, with 8 bases in the middle. Germline V CDR1 and CDR2: SGHRS, YFSETQ. CDR3 protein: CASSLALVDTQYF. CDR3 bases: TGCGCCAGCAGCTTGGCCCTAGTTGATACGCAGTATTTT.

This clone was counted between two and nine times. The J gene is TRBJ2-2, the V gene TRBV5-1, with D possibly TRBD2 on 5 matching bases. The ends were cut back, 4 bases at V and 4 bases at J, with 14 bases in the middle. In germline, CDR1 is SGHRS, CDR2 YFSETQ. This CDR3 has 15 amino acids. In nucleotides, the CDR3 is TGCGCCAGCAGCCTCGCTCTAGCTGGCACCGGGGAGCTGTTTTTT. Its translation: CASSLALAGTGELFF.

J is TRBJ1-5 and V is TRBV20-1; 8 nucleotides agree with TRBD1. Trimming removed 3 bases from V and 6 bases from J; junction bases left unmatched: 7. This CDR3 has 14 residues. Per germline, CDR1 DFQATT and CDR2 SNEGSKA (reference sequence). CDR3 in amino acids: CSASRQGAGQPQHF. CDR3 DNA sequence: TGCAGTGCTAGTCGTCAGGGGGCGGGTCAGCCCCAGCATTTT.

This clone was picked up one time. V gene TRBV19 combines with J gene TRBJ1-2, with D possibly TRBD1 on 5 matching bases. The germline V gene encodes CDR1 LNHDA and CDR2 SQIVND (reference sequence). Trimming took off 5 bases at V and 4 bases at J, with 14 bases between the two ends. The CDR3 totals 14 residues. The CDR3 nucleotides read TGTGCCAGTAGTCTCGGGGGAGTCGCCTATGGCTACACCTTC. Its translation is CASSLGGVAYGYTF.

The gene calls are TRBV19 and TRBJ1-5, with D hard to call. The V gene's germline CDR1 is LNHDA and CDR2 SQIVND (reference sequence). This CDR3 is built from 17 residues. The V and J ends lost 9 bases and 0 bases respectively, with 21 bases between them. CDR3 residues: CASFDRAALYSNQPQHF. CDR3 DNA: TGTGCCAGCTTCGATAGGGCTGCCCTCTATAGCAATCAGCCCCAGCATTTT.

This clone showed up just a few times. The V gene is TRBV9, the J gene TRBJ2-7; 11 bases match TRBD1. CDR1 is SGDLS, CDR2 YYNGEE, per germline. With 0 bases clipped from V and 3 bases from J, the junction kept 2 bases outside the gene matches. This CDR3 spans 15 amino acids. For the CDR3, the DNA is TGTGCCAGCAGCGTAGGGACAGGGGGCTTCTACGAGCAGTACTTC. Translating gives CASSVGTGGFYEQYF. Full variable domain (remainder filled in from reference TRBV9 and TRBJ2-7): DSGVTQTPKHLITATGQRVTLRCSPRSGDLSVYWYQQSLDQGLQFLIQYYNGEERAKGNILERFSAQQFPDLHSELNLSSLELGDSALYFCASSVGTGGFYEQYFGPGTRLTVT.

The chain employs TRBV13 and TRBJ1-2; tentatively, D is TRBD1 (5 bases). Germline V gene lookup returns CDR1 PRHDT and CDR2 FYEKMQ (reference sequence). There are 12 residues in the CDR3. Trimming removed 8 bases from V and 4 bases from J, with 11 bases in between. The DNA for the CDR3 is TGTGCCAGCTCCGGGACGTTCTATGGCTACACCTTC. Translation gives CASSGTFYGYTF.

The V gene is TRBV18, the J gene TRBJ1-2; D might be TRBD1 (6 bases). The ends were cut back, 5 bases at V and 1 base at J, with 11 bases in the middle. CDR3 length: 14 amino acids. The germline V gene has CDR1 KGHSH and CDR2 LQKENI. As DNA, the CDR3 is TGTGCCAGCTCAGCCGTGGACAGTAACTATGGCTACACCTTC. It codes for CASSAVDSNYGYTF.

The chain joins TRBV28 to TRBJ1-5; 9 bases are shared with TRBD1. Per germline, CDR1 MDHEN and CDR2 SYDVKM. Trimming at V came to 5 bases and at J to 0 bases, leaving 8 bases not matched to a gene. CDR3 length equals 17 residues. CDR3: CASSKGQGQYSNQPQHF. CDR3 coding DNA: TGTGCCAGCAGTAAGGGACAGGGACAATATAGCAATCAGCCCCAGCATTTT.

This chain uses TRBV6-5 with TRBJ1-3; perhaps TRBD1 as D (6 bases). The length of the CDR3 is 12 residues. The ends were cut back, 11 bases at V and 3 bases at J, with 11 bases in the middle. Looked up from germline, CDR1 is MNHEY and CDR2 is SVGAGI. CDR3 coding DNA: TGTGCCGCCACAGGGTATGGAAACACCATATATTTT. Amino acid sequence: CAATGYGNTIYF.

The table lists this clone with a few counts. J is TRBJ2-3 and V is TRBV28; perhaps TRBD2 as D (7 bases). Germline lookup yields CDR1 MDHEN and CDR2 SYDVKM. V lost 5 bases, J lost 2 bases, and 17 bases lay in between. This CDR3 is 16 amino acids long. CDR3 residues: CASSNTGGGDTDTQYF. CDR3 DNA: TGTGCCAGCAGTAATACTGGCGGGGGCGACACAGATACGCAGTATTTT.

This chain joins TRBV7-2 and TRBJ2-2; TRBD1 matches at 7 bases. The CDR3 runs to 15 residues. The V gene end was trimmed by 5 bases and the J gene end by 2 bases; junction bases not matched to a gene: 5. Germline V gives CDR1 SGHTA, CDR2 FQGNSA. The CDR3 loop is CASSRGQINTGELFF. The CDR3 DNA reads TGTGCCAGCAGCCGGGGACAGATAAACACCGGGGAGCTGTTTTTT.

V and J are TRBV5-6 and TRBJ2-5, with TRBD1 identical over 7 bases. The CDR3 sequence is 15 residues long. CDR1 SGHDT and CDR2 YYEEEE come from the germline V gene. V shed 0 bases, J shed 5 bases, and the junction held 7 bases outside the gene matches. DNA of the CDR3: TGTGCCAGCAGCTTGGTGCTAGGGGGCGCGGAGACCCAGTACTTC. Translated: CASSLVLGGAETQYF.

The CDR3 DNA follows: TGTGCCAGCAGCTTAGGGGAGGGAGGACCTGACAATCAGCCCCAGCATTTT. Translated, it gives CASSLGEGGPDNQPQHF. V usage is TRBV7-9 and J usage is TRBJ1-5; no clear D. The CDR3 runs to 17 residues. The V gene lost 1 base and the J gene lost 3 bases, with 16 bases spanning the gap. Germline values: CDR1 SEHNR, CDR2 FQNEAQ (reference sequence).

This clone appeared a few times. The V and J genes are TRBV7-9 and TRBJ2-2; 8 bases are a match to TRBD1. The CDR3 covers 16 residues. Germline V lookup: CDR1 SEHNR, CDR2 FQNEAQ (reference sequence). With 4 bases clipped from V and 4 bases from J, the junction kept 8 bases outside the gene matches. CDR3 coding DNA: TGTGCCAGCAGCTCCCGGACAGGGTCGGGCACCGGGGAGCTGTTTTTT. This translates into CASSSRTGSGTGELFF.

The V and J genes are TRBV6-4 and TRBJ2-2; weak D call: TRBD1 (6 bases). Germline lookup yields CDR1 MRHNA and CDR2 SNTAGT. V was pared by 4 bases and J by 10 bases, with 19 bases between. The length of the CDR3 is 15 residues. CDR3 amino acids: CASSAAQWTAEELFF. The DNA of the CDR3 is TGTGCCAGCAGTGCCGCACAATGGACAGCCGAGGAGCTGTTTTTT.

Written as DNA, the CDR3 is TGTGCCAGCAGCCGAAACCGGGACAGGGGAGGCGAAAAACTGTTTTTT. As protein: CASSRNRDRGGEKLFF. V and J are TRBV3-1 (or the pseudogene TRBV3-2) and TRBJ1-4; 10 bases map to TRBD1. This CDR3 has 16 amino acids. Looked up from germline, CDR1 is LGHDT and CDR2 is YNNKEL (reference sequence). The V and J ends lost 4 bases and 8 bases, in that order; junction bases with no gene match: 10.

The sample holds one count of this clone. The gene calls are TRBV7-8 and TRBJ1-5; no reliable D call. Looked up from germline, CDR1 is SGHVS and CDR2 is FQNEAQ. V gave up 5 bases and J gave up 9 bases, with 11 bases separating them. CDR3 length: 12 amino acids. The CDR3 sequence: CASSPDLRPQHF. DNA for the CDR3: TGTGCCAGCAGCCCAGACCTAAGGCCCCAGCATTTT.

The chain carries TRBV7-2 and TRBJ1-3; weak D call: TRBD1 (5 bases). CDR1 and CDR2 (germline): SGHTA, FQGNSA. Trimming shortened V by 11 bases and J by 0 bases, and 11 bases separated the two germline ends. The CDR3 consists of 13 residues. The CDR3 region has the DNA TGTGCCGGGGGACGGAGCTCTGGAAACACCATATATTTT. Its translation: CAGGRSSGNTIYF. The whole variable domain, filled in from reference TRBV7-2 and TRBJ1-3, reads GAGVSQSPSNKVTEKGKDVELRCDPISGHTALYWYRQSLGQGLEFLIYFQGNSAPDKSGLPSDRFSAERTGGSVSTLTIQRTQQEDSAVYLCAGGRSSGNTIYFGEGSWLTVV.